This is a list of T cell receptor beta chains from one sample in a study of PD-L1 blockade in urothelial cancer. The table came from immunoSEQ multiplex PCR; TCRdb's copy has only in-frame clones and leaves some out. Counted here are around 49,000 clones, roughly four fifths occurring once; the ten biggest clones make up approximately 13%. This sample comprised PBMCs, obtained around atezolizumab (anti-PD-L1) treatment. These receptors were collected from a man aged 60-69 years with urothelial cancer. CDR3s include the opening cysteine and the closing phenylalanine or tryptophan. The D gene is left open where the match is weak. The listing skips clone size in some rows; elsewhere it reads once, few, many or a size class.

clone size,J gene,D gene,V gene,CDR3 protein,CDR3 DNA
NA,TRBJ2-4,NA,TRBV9,CASSLGDENIQYF,TGTGCCAGCAGCTTGGGAGACGAGAACATTCAGTACTTC
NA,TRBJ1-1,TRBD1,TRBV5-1,CASSLPGQGAGAFF,TGCGCCAGCAGCTTGCCGGGACAGGGCGCGGGAGCTTTCTTT
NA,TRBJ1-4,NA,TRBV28,CASTGYGGDEKLFF,TGTGCCAGCACCGGGTATGGGGGGGATGAAAAACTGTTTTTT
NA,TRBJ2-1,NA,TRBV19,CASSARRDEQFF,TGTGCCAGTAGTGCAAGGAGGGATGAGCAGTTCTTC
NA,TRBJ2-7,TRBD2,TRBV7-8,CASSFGGGYEQYF,TGTGCCAGCAGCTTCGGGGGGGGTTACGAGCAGTACTTC
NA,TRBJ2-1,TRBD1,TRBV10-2,CATHGQGYANEQFF,TGCGCCACCCACGGACAGGGTTATGCGAATGAGCAGTTCTTC
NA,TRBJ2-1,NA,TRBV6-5,CASSYVSSANNEQFF,TGTGCCAGCAGTTACGTTTCTAGCGCAAACAATGAGCAGTTCTTC
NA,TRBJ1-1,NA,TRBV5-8,CASSPVMNTEAFF,TGTGCCAGCAGCCCGGTCATGAACACTGAAGCTTTCTTT
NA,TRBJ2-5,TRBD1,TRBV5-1,CASSQGQGGETQYF,TGCGCCAGCAGCCAGGGACAGGGAGGAGAGACCCAGTACTTC
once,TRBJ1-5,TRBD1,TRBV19,CASSIQVGQTLGDQPQHF,TGTGCCAGTAGTATACAAGTGGGACAGACTCTTGGTGATCAGCCCCAGCATTTT
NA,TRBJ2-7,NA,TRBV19,CASSKPPTPGSSYEQYF,TGTGCCAGTAGTAAACCCCCCACGCCAGGAAGCTCCTACGAGCAGTACTTC
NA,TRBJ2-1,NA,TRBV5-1,CASSLQGGNEQFF,TGCGCCAGCAGCTTACAGGGGGGGAATGAGCAGTTCTTC
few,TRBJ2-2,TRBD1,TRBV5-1,CASTPGTGRSAGELFF,TGCGCCAGCACCCCAGGGACAGGGCGGTCGGCCGGGGAGCTGTTTTTT
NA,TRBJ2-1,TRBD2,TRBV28,CASSFFSYGGVTREQFF,TGTGCCAGCAGCTTCTTCTCTTACGGGGGGGTTACACGGGAGCAGTTCTTC
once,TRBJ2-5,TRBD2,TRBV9,CASSVGGTSGGGETQYF,TGTGCCAGCAGCGTAGGGGGGACTAGCGGTGGCGGGGAGACCCAGTACTTC
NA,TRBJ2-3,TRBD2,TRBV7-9,CASSPGLAGTTDTQYF,TGTGCCAGCAGCCCGGGACTAGCGGGGACCACAGATACGCAGTATTTT
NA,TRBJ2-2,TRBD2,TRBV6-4,CASSVGPGGPAGELFF,TGTGCCAGCAGTGTCGGGCCGGGGGGGCCGGCCGGGGAGCTGTTTTTT
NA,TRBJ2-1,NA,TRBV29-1,CSVEDTGEQFF,TGCAGCGTTGAAGATACAGGGGAGCAGTTCTTC
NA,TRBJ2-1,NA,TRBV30,CAWSVRTMSNEQFF,TGTGCCTGGAGTGTACGGACTATGTCCAATGAGCAGTTCTTC
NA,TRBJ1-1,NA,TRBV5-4,CASRKRGTEAFF,TGTGCCAGCAGGAAGAGAGGCACTGAAGCTTTCTTT
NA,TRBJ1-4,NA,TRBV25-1,CASSDHSQEEKLFF,TGTGCCAGCAGTGATCACAGTCAAGAGGAAAAACTGTTTTTT
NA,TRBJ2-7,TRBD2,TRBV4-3,CASSQNPSGEYEQYF,TGCGCCAGCAGCCAAAATCCTAGCGGTGAATACGAGCAGTACTTC